This is a list of T cell receptor beta chains from one sample in a study of cytomegalovirus exposure and HLA in healthy donors. Measured with immunoSEQ multiplex PCR; TCRdb has only the in-frame clones, and not every one. In the table there are under 300,000 clones, about 81% of which are singletons. The sequenced material came from PBMCs. The receptor set was obtained from a woman aged 55-70 years in good health and CMV-seropositive. Both conserved end residues are part of each CDR3. D genes are given only for firm matches. Clone size is shown for a subset of rows, as once, few, many or a class of expanded clone.

NA,TRBJ2-1,TRBD1,TRBV7-2,CASSLRTGAHTYNEQFF,TGTGCCAGCAGCTTACGGACAGGAGCCCATACCTACAATGAGCAGTTCTTC
NA,TRBJ2-7,NA,TRBV28,CASSSQGYQQYF,TGTGCCAGCAGTTCACAGGGCTACCAGCAGTACTTC
NA,TRBJ2-1,NA,TRBV2,CASSLALREQFF,TGTGCCAGCAGTCTAGCTTTACGGGAGCAGTTCTTC
NA,TRBJ2-1,TRBD2,TRBV28,CASSFSGRSEQFF,TGTGCCAGCAGTTTTAGCGGGAGAAGTGAGCAGTTCTTC
NA,TRBJ2-7,NA,TRBV7-7,CASSLAETGEQYF,TGTGCTAGCAGCTTAGCCGAGACCGGGGAGCAGTACTTC
few,TRBJ1-6,TRBD1,TRBV18,CASSPKGQGLPSPLHF,TGTGCCAGCTCACCAAAGGGACAGGGGTTACCTTCACCCCTCCACTTT
NA,TRBJ2-7,TRBD1,TRBV5-6,CASSPLTGSNEQYF,TGTGCCAGCAGCCCGCTGACAGGGTCCAACGAGCAGTACTTC
NA,TRBJ2-7,NA,TRBV18,CASSQAAGSTYEQYF,TGTGCCAGCTCACAGGCGGCGGGGTCTACCTACGAGCAGTACTTC
NA,TRBJ2-3,TRBD1,TRBV5-4,CASSSTGGLGNTQYF,TGTGCCAGCAGCTCAACAGGGGGCCTGGGAAATACGCAGTATTTT
NA,TRBJ2-5,TRBD2,TRBV5-5,CASSRRTTSMYQETQYF,TGTGCCAGCAGCCGTAGAACGACTAGCATGTACCAAGAGACCCAGTACTTC
NA,TRBJ2-1,TRBD2,TRBV5-4,CATYDTSGANEQFF,TGTGCCACCTACGACACTAGCGGGGCCAATGAGCAGTTCTTC